A few counts support the clone carrying this T cell receptor beta chain. This entry belongs to a study of identical twins. The germline V gene has CDR1 SEHNR and CDR2 FQNEAQ (reference sequence). V dropped 1 base and J dropped 8 bases, with 6 bases sitting between them. The CDR3 contains 12 residues. TCRdb re-derived calls from the 5' RACE reads in MiXCR, one entry per CDR3 protein. In the table there are 600,000 to 850,000 distinct CDR3 sequences, around a sixth of which are singletons. These sequences were also reported in another study, on T cells expressing NK-cell markers.

The sequenced sample was PBMCs. The rearrangement uses TRBV7-9 and TRBJ1-5; D perhaps matches TRBD1 (6 bases). The clonotype was recovered from a woman in her late teens or twenties in good health. CDR3 sequence (DNA): TGTGCCAGCAGCTTAGGGACAGAGCCCCAGCATTTT. This gives the protein CASSLGTEPQHF.